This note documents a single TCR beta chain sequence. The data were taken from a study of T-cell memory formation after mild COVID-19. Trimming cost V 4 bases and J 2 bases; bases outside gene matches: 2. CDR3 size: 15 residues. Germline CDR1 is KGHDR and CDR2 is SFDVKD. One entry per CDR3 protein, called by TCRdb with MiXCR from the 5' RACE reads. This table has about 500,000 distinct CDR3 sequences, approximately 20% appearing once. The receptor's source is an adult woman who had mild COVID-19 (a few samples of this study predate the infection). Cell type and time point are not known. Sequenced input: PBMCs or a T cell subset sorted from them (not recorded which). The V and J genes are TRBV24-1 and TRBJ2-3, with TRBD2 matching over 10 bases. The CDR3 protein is CATSEAGGPTDTQYF. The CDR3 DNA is TGTGCCACCAGTGAAGCGGGAGGGCCCACAGATACGCAGTATTTT.